A single sample gave rise to the 22 T cell receptor beta chains below, sequenced in a study of shared clonotypes between healthy human individuals. Sequencing was performed with immunoSEQ multiplex PCR; in TCRdb, only in-frame clones are kept and a portion is missing. The sample shows over 95,000 clones, roughly 70% of them seen only once. Sequenced input: memory CD8+ T cells sorted from blood. This sample's subset: CD45RO+ cells pooled with CCR7-negative TemRA cells. These receptors were obtained from a woman aged 25-40 years in good health.

The chain has TRBV28 and TRBJ1-2, with 11 bases lining up with TRBD1. The CDR3 consists of 20 residues. CDR1 is MDHEN and CDR2 is SYDVKM in the germline V gene. With 6 bases clipped from V and 3 bases from J, the junction kept 21 bases outside the gene matches. For the CDR3, the DNA is TGTGCCAGCAGCCGACCAGATCTCCTCGTTGGGACAGGGGGTCACTATGGCTACACCTTC. It codes for CASSRPDLLVGTGGHYGYTF.

This clone occurred many times. The V call is TRBV6-1, the J call TRBJ2-7, with a weak D call TRBD2 (6 bases). CDR3 length equals 15 residues. V dropped 0 bases and J dropped 3 bases, with 12 bases sitting between them. The germline V gene has CDR1 MNHNS and CDR2 SASEGT. CDR3 sequence reads: CASSEALEGGYEQYF. The CDR3 region has the DNA TGTGCCAGCAGTGAAGCGTTGGAGGGCGGCTACGAGCAGTACTTC.

The chain joins TRBV11-2 to TRBJ2-7, with TRBD2 as a possible D gene (6 bases). The germline V and J ends were trimmed by 8 bases and 7 bases, with 21 bases remaining between them. This CDR3 contains 14 residues. The V gene's germline CDR1 is SGHAT and CDR2 FQNNGV. CDR3 loop: CASCLQTSQVEQYF. The CDR3 coding sequence is TGTGCCAGCTGCCTGCAGACTAGTCAAGTGGAGCAGTACTTC.

The chain combines TRBV11-1 with TRBJ2-2, with TRBD2 matching over 9 bases. Germline lookup yields CDR1 SGHAT and CDR2 FQDESV (reference sequence). CDR3 size: 17 residues. With V trimmed by 1 base and J by 1 base, 4 bases remained unmatched. CDR3 nucleotides: TGTGCCAGCAGCTTAGGGACTAGCGAATGGAACACCGGGGAGCTGTTTTTT. Its translation: CASSLGTSEWNTGELFF. The full variable domain, completed using reference TRBV11-1 and TRBJ2-2, is EAEVAQSPRYKITEKSQAVAFWCDPISGHATLYWYRQILGQGPELLVQFQDESVVDDSQLPKDRFSAERLKGVDSTLKIQPAELGDSAMYLCASSLGTSEWNTGELFFGEGSRLTVL.

This clone occurred a few times. The chain is built from TRBV6-1 and TRBJ1-4; D ambiguous. The germline gives CDR1 MNHNS, CDR2 SASEGT. The V and J ends lost 2 bases and 2 bases respectively, with 9 bases between them. This CDR3 is 15 amino acids long. DNA of the CDR3: TGTGCCAGCAGTGAAATATCGGGGACTAATGAAAAACTGTTTTTT. It encodes CASSEISGTNEKLFF.

This chain joins TRBV2 and TRBJ1-1; TRBD1 matches at 8 bases. The V and J ends lost 2 bases and 3 bases, in that order; junction bases with no gene match: 2. The CDR3 runs to 14 residues. From germline, CDR1 is SNHLY and CDR2 FYNNEI. CDR3 in DNA: TGTGCCAGCAGTGAACAGGGGGCTTACACTGAAGCTTTCTTT. Translation gives CASSEQGAYTEAFF.

The chain recombines TRBV14 with TRBJ2-7; no clear D gene. Trimming stripped 4 bases from V and 3 bases from J, with 7 bases between. The CDR3 is 12 amino acids. Germline-derived CDR1 and CDR2 are SGHDN and FVKESK. In DNA form, the CDR3 reads TGTGCCAGCAGCCCTACAAGCTACGAGCAGTACTTC. This sequence encodes CASSPTSYEQYF.

The rearrangement links TRBV28 to TRBJ1-1; tentatively, D is TRBD1 (5 bases). Germline V CDR1 and CDR2: MDHEN, SYDVKM. This CDR3 has 12 amino acids. V was clipped by 7 bases and J by 5 bases, with 11 bases between them. CDR3 sequence: CASIDSYTEAFF. For the CDR3, the DNA is TGTGCCAGCATTGACAGTTATACTGAAGCTTTCTTT.

This clone has just one count. This chain connects TRBV28 to TRBJ2-4, with 9 bases matching TRBD1. Germline lookup yields CDR1 MDHEN and CDR2 SYDVKM. The CDR3 is 14 amino acids. V was pared by 6 bases and J by 8 bases, with 8 bases of the junction left unmatched. The CDR3 here is CASSPGTGTDIQYF. As DNA, the CDR3 is TGTGCCAGCAGCCCCGGGACAGGGACGGACATTCAGTACTTC.

The chain couples TRBV6-6 to TRBJ2-7, with a tentative D call TRBD1 (5 bases). V lost 6 bases to trimming and J lost 4 bases, with 16 bases between them. The CDR3 totals 14 residues. Looked up from germline, CDR1 is MNHNY and CDR2 is SVGAGI (reference sequence). Here the CDR3 DNA reads TGTGCCAGCAGAACTGCAGGGTTGGATTACGAGCAGTACTTC. This gives the protein CASRTAGLDYEQYF.

This chain uses TRBV6-5 with TRBJ2-7; weak D call: TRBD2 (6 bases). Germline CDR1 reads MNHEY; CDR2 reads SVGAGI. This CDR3 spans 15 amino acids. V lost 2 bases, J lost 0 bases, and 11 bases lay in between. CDR3 bases: TGTGCCAGCAGTTACGGGGGGATGGGCTCCTACGAGCAGTACTTC. It yields the protein CASSYGGMGSYEQYF.

This clone occurred a few times. V and J are TRBV25-1 and TRBJ2-7; no clear D. The CDR3 has 12 amino acids. Trimming removed 4 bases from V and 10 bases from J, with 14 bases in between. Germline CDR1 reads MGHDK; CDR2 reads SYGVNS. The CDR3 nucleotides read TGTGCCAGCAGTGCCTCGGGCCAGTTACAGTACTTC. This gives the protein CASSASGQLQYF.

This clone was detected only a few times. This chain connects TRBV5-1 to TRBJ2-7; D remains unclear. This CDR3 comprises 13 residues. The V and J ends lost 2 bases and 2 bases respectively, with 8 bases between them. Per germline, CDR1 SGHRS and CDR2 YFSETQ. In DNA form, the CDR3 reads TGCGCCAGCAGCTTTAATCCTACCTACGAGCAGTACTTC. Its protein product is CASSFNPTYEQYF.

V is TRBV2 and J is TRBJ2-2; TRBD2 matches at 11 bases. Trimming took 10 bases from V and 2 from J; bases not matched to a gene: 12. CDR1 SNHLY and CDR2 FYNNEI come from the germline V gene. The CDR3 sequence is 17 residues long. DNA of the CDR3: TGTGCCATACCAAAAGAGCTAGCGGGAGGAAACACCGGGGAGCTGTTTTTT. Residues: CAIPKELAGGNTGELFF.

The rearrangement uses TRBV9 and TRBJ2-2, with 12 bases matching TRBD2. CDR3 size: 17 residues. Germline loops: CDR1 SGDLS, CDR2 YYNGEE. V shed 4 bases and J 7 bases; nucleotides not matched to a gene: 11. The CDR3 loop is CASSLRTSGTFGGELFF. The CDR3 nucleotides read TGTGCCAGCAGCCTCCGGACTAGCGGGACTTTTGGCGGGGAGCTGTTTTTT.

There are a few counts of this clone. The gene calls are TRBV2 and TRBJ2-5; 9 bases are shared with TRBD2. CDR1 and CDR2 (germline): SNHLY, FYNNEI. Trimming removed 7 bases from V and 0 bases from J; junction bases left unmatched: 3. This CDR3 region has 14 residues. The CDR3 bases are TGTGCCAGCAAGAGCGGGAGGAACCAAGAGACCCAGTACTTC. This sequence encodes CASKSGRNQETQYF. The complete variable domain, with remaining parts taken from reference TRBV2 and TRBJ2-5, reads EPEVTQTPSHQVTQMGQEVILRCVPISNHLYFYWYRQILGQKVEFLVSFYNNEISEKSEIFDDQFSVERPDGSNFTLKIRSTKLEDSAMYFCASKSGRNQETQYFGPGTRLLVL.

This clone occurred many times. The chain has TRBV6-5 and TRBJ2-3; D unclear. CDR1 is MNHEY, CDR2 SVGAGI, per germline. The CDR3 spans 15 residues. Trimming cost V 0 bases and J 2 bases, with 9 bases left between them. CDR3 nucleotide sequence: TGTGCCAGCAGTTACTCGGAACGGCCCACAGATACGCAGTATTTT. It yields the protein CASSYSERPTDTQYF.

The gene calls are TRBV29-1 and TRBJ2-1; 7 bases agree with TRBD1. Trimming cost V 1 base and J 1 base; bases outside gene matches: 1. The CDR3 runs 14 residues. Germline loops: CDR1 SQVTM, CDR2 ANQGSEA. CDR3 nucleotides: TGCAGCGTTGAAGCGACAGGGTCCTACAATGAGCAGTTCTTC. The encoded protein is CSVEATGSYNEQFF.

This clone was seen repeatedly, ten times or more. The CDR3 protein is CASSLAALAGREQYF. CDR3 DNA: TGTGCCAGCAGCTTGGCCGCACTAGCGGGACGCGAGCAGTACTTC. The chain combines TRBV5-6 with TRBJ2-7; TRBD2 agrees at 10 bases. V was clipped by 0 bases and J by 6 bases; unmatched bases: 6. CDR3 length: 15 residues. The germline gives CDR1 SGHDT, CDR2 YYEEEE.

V is TRBV2 and J is TRBJ1-1; D gene unclear. Germline V gene lookup returns CDR1 SNHLY and CDR2 FYNNEI. This CDR3 has 13 amino acids. V was shortened by 5 bases and J by 1 base, with 8 bases between the two germline ends. DNA for the CDR3: TGTGCCAGCAGTCCCGCCCCGAACACTGAAGCTTTCTTT. The encoded protein is CASSPAPNTEAFF.

The chain is built from TRBV15 and TRBJ2-3; a weak D match, TRBD2 (6 bases). Deletions cut 1 base from V and 4 bases from J, with 12 bases between. CDR1 LNHNV and CDR2 YYDKDF come from the germline V gene (reference sequence). The CDR3 has 15 amino acids. CDR3 nucleotide sequence: TGTGCCACCAGCAGAGGGGGGGAGCCGGCAGATACGCAGTATTTT. It encodes CATSRGGEPADTQYF.

This chain links TRBV7-2 with TRBJ2-7; 8 bases agree with TRBD2. V lost 2 bases to trimming and J lost 6 bases; unmatched junction nucleotides: 9. The CDR3 is made up of 15 amino acids. Germline assignment: CDR1 SGHTA and CDR2 FQGNSA. The chain's CDR3 is CASSLLKAGVSEQYF. The CDR3 nucleotides read TGTGCCAGCAGCTTACTTAAAGCGGGAGTAAGCGAGCAGTACTTC.